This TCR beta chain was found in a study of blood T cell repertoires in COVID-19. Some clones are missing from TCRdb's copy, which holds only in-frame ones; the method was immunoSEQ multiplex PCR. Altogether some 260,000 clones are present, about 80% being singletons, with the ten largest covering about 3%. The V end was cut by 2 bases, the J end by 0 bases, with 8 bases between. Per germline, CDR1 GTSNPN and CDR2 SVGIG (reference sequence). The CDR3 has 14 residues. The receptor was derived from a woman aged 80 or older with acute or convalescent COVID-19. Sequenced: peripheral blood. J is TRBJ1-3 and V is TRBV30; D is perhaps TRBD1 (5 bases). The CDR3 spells CAWSRTSSGNTIYF. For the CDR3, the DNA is TGTGCCTGGAGTAGGACAAGCTCTGGAAACACCATATATTTT.